Listed below are T cell receptor beta chains from one sample, sequenced in a study of PD-1 blockade in classical Hodgkin lymphoma. Produced via immunoSEQ multiplex PCR; TCRdb's table is partial and in-frame only. Seen here are approximately 160,000 clones, approximately 81% observed once, and the top ten hold roughly 10%. The specimen comprised peripheral blood mononuclear cells (PBMCs), sampled before the second cycle of nivolumab. The receptors shown here come from a human donor with classical Hodgkin lymphoma. CDR3s include the opening cysteine and the closing phenylalanine or tryptophan. The order of the fields is V gene, J gene, clone size, D gene, CDR3 protein, CDR3 DNA. A D gene is named only where the DNA matches it firmly. Size is omitted from some rows. Given values are once, few, many or a class for expanded clones.

>TRBV28|TRBJ2-7|.|TRBD1
CASSITGAGYEQYF
TGTGCCAGCAGCATTACAGGGGCGGGCTACGAGCAGTACTTC
>TRBV6-6|TRBJ2-5|few|.
CASSTQVEETQYF
TGTGCCAGCAGTACCCAGGTTGAAGAGACCCAGTACTTC
>TRBV9|TRBJ2-1|.|TRBD1
CASSEREDRGTSYNEQFF
TGTGCCAGCAGCGAAAGGGAAGACAGGGGGACTTCCTACAATGAGCAGTTCTTC
>TRBV18|TRBJ1-6|.|.
CASSPVGDYYNSPLHF
TGTGCCAGCTCACCGGTGGGGGATTACTATAATTCACCCCTCCACTTT
>TRBV4-3|TRBJ2-3|few|.
CASSQALSYTDTQYF
TGCGCCAGCAGCCAGGCACTCTCCTACACAGATACGCAGTATTTT
>TRBV5-4|TRBJ1-6|few|.
CASSRVGNYNSPLHF
TGTGCCAGCAGCCGGGTGGGGAACTATAATTCACCCCTCCACTTT
>TRBV18|TRBJ1-6|few|.
CASSREPQSPLHF
TGTGCCAGCTCCCGGGAACCTCAGTCACCCCTCCACTTT
>TRBV5-1|TRBJ1-1|.|.
CASSLTGTEAFF
TGCGCCAGCAGCTTAACAGGCACTGAAGCTTTCTTT
>TRBV5-4|TRBJ2-1|.|TRBD2
CASSLGLAGVRNEQFF
TGTGCCAGCAGCTTGGGGCTAGCGGGGGTTCGGAATGAGCAGTTCTTC
>TRBV5-1|TRBJ1-1|few|.
CASSLAGGGTGTEAFF
TGCGCCAGCAGCTTGGCGGGCGGGGGCACGGGGACTGAAGCTTTCTTT
>TRBV7-3|TRBJ1-1|.|.
CASSFGELTEAFF
TGTGCCAGCAGCTTCGGGGAGTTGACTGAAGCTTTCTTT
>TRBV4-1|TRBJ1-2|.|.
CASSQVTLNPYGYTF
TGCGCCAGCAGCCAAGTAACACTCAACCCCTATGGCTACACCTTC
>TRBV5-1|TRBJ2-7|.|TRBD1
CASSRWDSLWEQYF
TGCGCCAGCAGTAGGTGGGACAGCTTATGGGAGCAGTACTTC
>TRBV9|TRBJ2-7|.|TRBD2
CASSENGGYEQYF
TGTGCCAGCAGCGAGAACGGGGGGTACGAGCAGTACTTC
>TRBV23-1|TRBJ2-1|.|TRBD2
CASSQSSSGGHNEQFF
TGCGCCAGCAGTCAATCTAGTAGCGGGGGACACAATGAGCAGTTCTTC
>TRBV11-2|TRBJ2-2|.|.
CASSLRGANTGELFF
TGTGCCAGCAGCTTACGTGGGGCGAACACCGGGGAGCTGTTTTTT
>TRBV4-1|TRBJ2-7|.|.
CASSQVISTGPYEQYF
TGCGCCAGCAGCCAAGTAATTAGTACAGGGCCTTACGAGCAGTACTTC
>TRBV29-1|TRBJ1-4|.|.
CSVAVRGGTNEKLFF
TGCAGCGTAGCGGTGCGGGGGGGCACTAATGAAAAACTGTTTTTT
>TRBV19|TRBJ2-5|.|.
CASSMFDLGSQETQYF
TGTGCCAGTAGTATGTTCGATCTTGGCAGCCAAGAGACCCAGTACTTC
>TRBV7-3|TRBJ2-3|.|.
CASSGGGPGTDTQYF
TGTGCCAGCAGCGGTGGGGGGCCGGGCACAGATACGCAGTATTTT
>TRBV6-4|TRBJ1-1|few|.
CASSWTVNTEAFF
TGTGCCAGCAGTTGGACAGTGAACACTGAAGCTTTCTTT
>TRBV28|TRBJ1-5|few|.
CASSSLLQPQHF
TGTGCCAGCAGTTCACTCCTGCAGCCCCAGCATTTT
>TRBV7-8|TRBJ2-5|.|.
CASRIPSWGSSETQYF
TGTGCCAGCAGGATACCCTCGTGGGGGTCCTCAGAGACCCAGTACTTC
>TRBV28|TRBJ2-7|.|.
CASGRDEQYF
TGTGCCAGCGGTCGCGACGAGCAGTACTTC
>TRBV18|TRBJ1-5|.|TRBD1
CASSPGGGTAALNQPQHF
TGTGCCAGCTCACCAGGGGGGGGGACAGCGGCTTTAAATCAGCCCCAGCATTTT
>TRBV11-1|TRBJ2-3|.|TRBD2
CASSLRLAGGADTQYF
TGTGCCAGCAGCCTCCGACTAGCGGGGGGGGCAGATACGCAGTATTTT
>TRBV30|TRBJ1-2|.|.
CAWSRQDYGYTF
TGTGCCTGGAGTCGACAAGACTATGGCTACACCTTC
>TRBV6-6|TRBJ1-5|few|.
CASSYGLNQPQHF
TGTGCCAGCAGTTACGGGTTGAATCAGCCCCAGCATTTT
>TRBV10-3|TRBJ2-2|.|.
CAIGENTGELFF
TGTGCCATCGGCGAAAACACCGGGGAGCTGTTTTTT
>TRBV4-1|TRBJ2-1|.|TRBD2
CASSQDHIIAGRSSYNEQFF
TGCGCCAGCAGCCAAGACCACATCATAGCGGGACGCAGCTCCTACAATGAGCAGTTCTTC
>TRBV27|TRBJ2-5|.|TRBD1
CASSLRGQGAQKTQYF
TGTGCCAGCAGCTTAAGGGGACAGGGGGCGCAAAAGACCCAGTACTTC
>TRBV7-9|TRBJ1-1|.|.
CASSPQGRGNTEAFF
TGTGCCAGCAGCCCACAAGGCAGGGGTAACACTGAAGCTTTCTTT
>TRBV7-6|TRBJ1-1|.|.
CASSQDGPEAFF
TGTGCCAGCAGCCAGGACGGCCCTGAAGCTTTCTTT
>TRBV7-8|TRBJ1-5|.|.
CASSPRTGTYQPQHF
TGTGCCAGCAGCCCGCGAACAGGGACTTATCAGCCCCAGCATTTT
>TRBV28|TRBJ1-1|.|.
CASSFPGYTEAFF
TGTGCCAGCAGTTTCCCGGGTTACACTGAAGCTTTCTTT
>TRBV10-3|TRBJ1-1|.|TRBD1
CAISEGDRTEAFF
TGTGCCATCAGTGAGGGGGACAGGACTGAAGCTTTCTTT
>TRBV7-3|TRBJ1-1|.|.
CASSLNARGRRTEAFF
TGTGCCAGCAGCTTAAATGCCAGGGGCCGAAGGACTGAAGCTTTCTTT
>TRBV9|TRBJ2-3|.|.
CASSASSGTDTQYF
TGTGCCAGCAGCGCCTCTAGCGGCACAGATACGCAGTATTTT
>TRBV19|TRBJ2-5|.|TRBD2
CASRDDSGGAGETQYF
TGTGCCAGTAGAGATGATAGCGGGGGGGCCGGAGAGACCCAGTACTTC
>TRBV18|TRBJ2-2|.|.
CASSTGWSGELFF
TGTGCCAGCTCAACAGGGTGGTCCGGGGAGCTGTTTTTT
>TRBV6-6|TRBJ2-7|.|.
CASSYLTYEQYF
TGTGCCAGCAGTTACTTGACCTACGAGCAGTACTTC
>TRBV4-3|TRBJ1-1|few|.
CASSQGGGQDTEAFF
TGCGCCAGCAGCCAAGGAGGGGGTCAGGACACTGAAGCTTTCTTT
>TRBV19|TRBJ2-6|.|.
CASKSDLGRSGANVLTF
TGTGCCAGTAAATCAGACCTCGGCCGCTCTGGGGCCAACGTCCTGACTTTC
>TRBV2|TRBJ2-1|.|TRBD2
CASRRLADYNEQFF
TGTGCCAGCAGAAGACTAGCGGATTACAATGAGCAGTTCTTC
>TRBV20-1|TRBJ1-1|few|TRBD1
CSARETGVAFF
TGCAGTGCTAGAGAGACAGGGGTAGCTTTCTTT
>TRBV1|TRBJ1-3|.|.
CTSSQGGRFGNTIYF
TGCACCAGCAGCCAAGGGGGGCGATTTGGAAACACCATATATTTT
>TRBV19|TRBJ1-5|.|TRBD1
CASSRGQDYQPQHF
TGTGCCAGTAGTAGAGGACAGGACTATCAGCCCCAGCATTTT
>TRBV7-9|TRBJ2-5|.|.
CASSWIYGGLDQETQYF
TGTGCCAGCAGCTGGATCTACGGTGGCCTGGACCAAGAGACCCAGTACTTC
>TRBV2|TRBJ1-5|.|TRBD1
CASSDDRGNQPQHF
TGTGCCAGCAGTGATGACAGGGGCAATCAGCCCCAGCATTTT